The 23 T cell receptor beta chains below were found in one sample sequenced in a study of cytomegalovirus exposure and HLA in healthy donors. 60 Vbeta and 13 Jbeta primers were used in PCR. Produced via immunoSEQ multiplex PCR; TCRdb's table is partial and in-frame only. The repertoire holds some 150,000 clones, with 79% as singletons. Input material: PBMCs. Receptors were obtained from a man between 50 and 59 years old in good health and CMV-seropositive.

The CDR3 region is CALSGNTGELFF. The CDR3 DNA follows: TGTGCCCTTAGCGGAAACACCGGGGAGCTGTTTTTT. This chain links TRBV2 with TRBJ2-2, with D tentatively TRBD2 (6 bases). CDR1 SNHLY and CDR2 FYNNEI come from the germline V gene. This CDR3 is 12 amino acids long. Between the trimmed V and J ends, which lost 11 bases and 2 bases, there was a span of 9 bases.

V is TRBV2 and J is TRBJ1-1; 8 bases map to TRBD1. Losses at the gene ends were 7 bases for V and 1 base for J; bases not matched to a gene: 2. This CDR3 region has 13 residues. CDR1 is SNHLY, CDR2 FYNNEI, per germline. This chain's CDR3 is CASNGQGNTEAFF. The CDR3 nucleotides read TGTGCCAGCAATGGACAGGGGAACACTGAAGCTTTCTTT.

The chain combines TRBV5-5 with TRBJ2-3; tentatively, D is TRBD2 (5 bases). This CDR3 is built from 14 residues. Germline CDR1 reads SGHKS; CDR2 reads YYEKEE (reference sequence). The V and J ends lost 0 bases and 4 bases respectively, with 9 bases between them. The CDR3 loop reads CASSLVGSADTQYF. The CDR3 DNA follows: TGTGCCAGCAGCTTGGTGGGTAGCGCAGATACGCAGTATTTT.

This clone was observed once. V is TRBV10-3 and J is TRBJ2-5; TRBD1 matches at 7 bases. The J call is in doubt because the DNA end fits TRBJ2-7 better. This CDR3 is 13 amino acids long. Per the germline V gene, CDR1 is ENHRY and CDR2 is SYGVKD. The CDR3 nucleotides are TGTGCCATCAGGGGACAGAGCTCCTACGAGCAGTACTTC. It yields the protein CAIRGQSSYEQYF.

The chain uses TRBV9 and TRBJ1-2; 9 nucleotides agree with TRBD1. The CDR3 consists of 17 residues. CDR1 is SGDLS and CDR2 is YYNGEE in the germline V gene. The ends lost 4 bases at V and 1 base at J; junction bases unmatched: 11. The CDR3 nucleotides are TGTGCCAGCAGCCCAAGGGGGGACAGGGCGTTTAACTATGGCTACACCTTC. Translating it yields CASSPRGDRAFNYGYTF. The full variable domain, completed using reference TRBV9 and TRBJ1-2, is DSGVTQTPKHLITATGQRVTLRCSPRSGDLSVYWYQQSLDQGLQFLIQYYNGEERAKGNILERFSAQQFPDLHSELNLSSLELGDSALYFCASSPRGDRAFNYGYTFGSGTRLTVV.

This sequence joins TRBV27 and TRBJ2-5, with 7 bases that match TRBD2. V lost 3 bases, J lost 1 base, and 5 bases stayed unmatched. The CDR3 loop spans 15 amino acids. Germline CDR1 is MNHEY and CDR2 is SMNVEV (reference sequence). The chain's CDR3 is CASSFSAGTQETQYF. Written as DNA, the CDR3 is TGTGCCAGCAGTTTCTCAGCGGGGACCCAAGAGACCCAGTACTTC.

V gene TRBV7-3 combines with J gene TRBJ2-3; possible D gene TRBD2, 5 bases. The CDR3 length is 16 residues. Per the germline V gene, CDR1 is SGHTA and CDR2 is FQGTGA. V lost 4 bases, J lost 0 bases, and 14 bases lay in between. Here the CDR3 DNA reads TGTGCCAGCAGCTCTAGAGCGGAATCTAGCACAGATACGCAGTATTTT. Protein sequence: CASSSRAESSTDTQYF.

In DNA form, the CDR3 reads TGTGCCAGCAGTTTAAAGGGGGGTGGTCTAGCGGAGTACAATGAGCAGTTCTTC. Amino acids: CASSLKGGGLAEYNEQFF. The J gene is TRBJ2-1, the V gene TRBV28; weak D call: TRBD2 (7 bases). The germline gives CDR1 MDHEN, CDR2 SYDVKM. V lost 2 bases to trimming and J lost 4 bases, with 21 bases between them. CDR3 size: 18 residues.

As to this clone: An end of the junction does not agree with germline; a read error may underlie this. The V and J genes are TRBV5-1 and TRBJ2-5; tentatively, D is TRBD2 (5 bases). The germline CDR1 and CDR2 sequences are SGHRS and YFSETQ. The CDR3 spans 13 residues. The CDR3 region has the DNA TGCGCCAGCAGGTTGGGCGGGCAAGAGACCCAGTACTTC. This translates into CASRLGGQETQYF.

Here the CDR3 reads CASSHGFSLGEETQYF. The CDR3 nucleotides read TGCGCCAGCAGCCACGGCTTCTCCTTAGGGGAAGAGACCCAGTACTTC. This sequence joins TRBV4-1 and TRBJ2-5; D might be TRBD1 (5 bases). The CDR3 is 16 amino acids. Trimming pared 3 bases from V and 3 bases from J, leaving 17 bases between. Germline CDR1 reads MGHRA; CDR2 reads YSYEKL.

This clone was observed a few times. The chain employs TRBV15 and TRBJ1-2; 7 bases are shared with TRBD1. The V gene end was trimmed by 0 bases and the J gene end by 5 bases; junction bases not matched to a gene: 6. The germline V gene encodes CDR1 LNHNV and CDR2 YYDKDF (reference sequence). The CDR3 extends over 15 amino acids. The CDR3 region has the DNA TGTGCCACCAGCAGAGATAGTCGGGACAGATATGGCTACACCTTC. The encoded protein is CATSRDSRDRYGYTF.

The chain couples TRBV5-4 to TRBJ1-1; 8 nucleotides agree with TRBD1. The J segment lost 1 base and the V segment lost 1 base, leaving 0 bases of the junction unmatched. Germline lookup yields CDR1 SGHNT and CDR2 YYREEE (reference sequence). The CDR3 runs to 14 residues. DNA of the CDR3: TGTGCCAGCAGCTTGACAGGGGGGAACACTGAAGCTTTCTTT. This encodes CASSLTGGNTEAFF.

V is TRBV30 and J is TRBJ2-7; D gene uncertain. Trimming took off 0 bases at V and 2 bases at J, with 11 bases between the two ends. The CDR3 contains 14 residues. CDR1 and CDR2 from the germline V gene are GTSNPN and SVGIG (reference sequence). The CDR3 nucleotides read TGTGCCTGGAGTGTACTGGCGGCCCCCTACGAGCAGTACTTC. Protein: CAWSVLAAPYEQYF. Supplemented by reference TRBV30 and TRBJ2-7, the full variable domain reads SQTIHQWPATLVQPVGSPLSLECTVEGTSNPNLYWYRQAAGRGLQLLFYSVGIGQISSEVPQNLSASRPQDRQFILSSKKLLLSDSGFYLCAWSVLAAPYEQYFGPGTRLTVT.

The CDR3 loop reads CASSLPAGEAFF. In DNA form, the CDR3 reads TGTGCCAGCAGCTTACCAGCAGGAGAAGCTTTCTTT. This chain links TRBV7-9 with TRBJ1-1, with D unclear. This CDR3 region has 12 residues. Germline CDR1 is SEHNR and CDR2 is FQNEAQ (reference sequence). V lost 2 bases and J lost 8, with 9 bases in between. The full variable domain, with the rest looked up from reference TRBV7-9 and TRBJ1-1, is DTGVSQNPRHKITKRGQNVTFRCDPISEHNRLYWYRQTLGQGPEFLTYFQNEAQLEKSRLLSDRFSAERPKGSFSTLEIQRTEQGDSAMYLCASSLPAGEAFFGQGTRLTVV.

The J gene is TRBJ2-7, the V gene TRBV10-3; 16 bases agree with TRBD2. The CDR3 runs 18 residues. Germline V CDR1 and CDR2: ENHRY, SYGVKD. Losses at the gene ends were 4 bases for V and 0 bases for J; bases not matched to a gene: 6. The CDR3 DNA reads TGTGCCATCAGTGCAGGGACTAGCGGGAGGGGAATCTCCTACGAGCAGTACTTC. It is translated as CAISAGTSGRGISYEQYF.

This chain links TRBV25-1 with TRBJ2-5; 9 bases are shared with TRBD2. This CDR3 spans 16 amino acids. CDR1 is MGHDK, CDR2 SYGVNS, per germline. Unmatched junction bases numbered 13, after V lost 6 bases and J lost 5 bases. CDR3 sequence (DNA): TGTGCCAGCAGCATGTGGCGGGAGGGCGTACTGGAGACCCAGTACTTC. This gives the protein CASSMWREGVLETQYF.

The chain employs TRBV7-9 and TRBJ2-3, with 8 bases fitting TRBD2. Germline V gene sequence: CDR1 SEHNR, CDR2 FQNEAQ (reference sequence). The CDR3 consists of 17 residues. The ends lost 2 bases at V and 0 bases at J; junction bases unmatched: 7. The CDR3 is CASSLNPGGVSTDTQYF. DNA of the CDR3: TGTGCCAGCAGCTTAAATCCGGGAGGGGTGAGCACAGATACGCAGTATTTT.

The chain uses TRBV2 and TRBJ2-5; weak D call: TRBD1 (6 bases). CDR1 and CDR2 (germline): SNHLY, FYNNEI. Trimming took off 4 bases at V and 5 bases at J, with 17 bases between the two ends. The CDR3 is 15 amino acids. CDR3 bases: TGTGCCAGCAGTGCACTACAGGGTTCGGGGGAGACCCAGTACTTC. Amino acids: CASSALQGSGETQYF.

The chain couples TRBV7-9 to TRBJ2-1; 7 nucleotides line up with TRBD2. The CDR3 is 14 residues long. The germline V gene encodes CDR1 SEHNR and CDR2 FQNEAQ (reference sequence). Trimming removed 4 bases from V and 7 bases from J; junction bases left unmatched: 7. CDR3 residues: CASSYTGGLNEQFF. The CDR3 DNA sequence: TGTGCCAGCAGCTACACGGGAGGTCTGAATGAGCAGTTCTTC.

This clone was seen a handful of times. The genes are TRBV29-1 and TRBJ1-1, with D maybe TRBD1 (6 bases). Germline loops: CDR1 SQVTM, CDR2 ANQGSEA. Trimming removed 4 bases at V and 4 bases at J, with 16 bases between. This CDR3 comprises 14 residues. Here the CDR3 DNA reads TGCAGCGTTGGGACCGGACAGCCGCCCACTGAAGCTTTCTTT. It codes for CSVGTGQPPTEAFF.

The rearrangement links TRBV15 to TRBJ2-2, with 10 bases aligning to TRBD2. The junction had 13 bases not matched to a gene; V was cut back by 5 bases and J by 7 bases. The CDR3 has 17 residues. CDR1 and CDR2 (germline): LNHNV, YYDKDF (reference sequence). The DNA for the CDR3 is TGTGCCACCAGCGGAAGAAAGCGGGAGGGCCCTGGCGGGGAGCTGTTTTTT. It yields the protein CATSGRKREGPGGELFF.

The chain links TRBV5-1 to TRBJ2-7; D gene ambiguous. Trimming took 1 base from V and 3 from J, leaving 8 bases between them. Per germline, CDR1 SGHRS and CDR2 YFSETQ. The CDR3 consists of 13 residues. The CDR3 DNA is TGCGCCAGCAGCTTGAAAACAGACTACGAGCAGTACTTC. This gives the protein CASSLKTDYEQYF.

The rearrangement uses TRBV9 and TRBJ1-2; D is unclear. Germline V CDR1 and CDR2: SGDLS, YYNGEE. The CDR3 totals 13 residues. V was pared by 4 bases and J by 0 bases, with 7 bases between. CDR3 in amino acids: CASSPVPNYGYTF. CDR3 coding DNA: TGTGCCAGCAGCCCAGTCCCTAACTATGGCTACACCTTC.